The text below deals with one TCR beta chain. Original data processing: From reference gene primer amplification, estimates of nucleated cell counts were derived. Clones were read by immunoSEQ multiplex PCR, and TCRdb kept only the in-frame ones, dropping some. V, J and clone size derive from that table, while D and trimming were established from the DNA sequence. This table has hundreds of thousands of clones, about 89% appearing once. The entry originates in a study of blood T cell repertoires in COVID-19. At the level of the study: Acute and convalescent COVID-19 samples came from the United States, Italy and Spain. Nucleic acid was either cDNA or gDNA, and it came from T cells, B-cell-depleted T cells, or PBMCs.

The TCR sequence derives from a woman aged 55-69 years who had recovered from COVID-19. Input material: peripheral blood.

Written as DNA, the CDR3 is TGTGCCAGCAGTTCTCGGGACAGGGGGTACCAAGAGACCCAGTACTTC. Translated: CASSSRDRGYQETQYF. V gene TRBV6-2 or TRBV6-3 combines with J gene TRBJ2-5; TRBD1 matches at 11 bases. Germline V gene lookup returns CDR1 MNHEY and CDR2 SVGEGT. V gave up 4 bases and J gave up 0 bases; unmatched junction bases: 4. This CDR3 has 16 amino acids.